The entry below describes one T cell receptor (beta chain). Its antigen is unknown. These data are taken from a study of persistence of HIV-infected CD4 T cells. Study information: Donors had been on suppressive ART for a median of 8 years. Two participants gave one leukapheresis sample; others gave up to about 180 mL blood repeatedly.

This was the immunoSEQ version 4 assay in survey mode. The data were produced by immunoSEQ multiplex PCR, yet TCRdb's version contains in-frame clones alone and is incomplete. The table records some 39,000 clones, around 86% of them present only once. Cells were stimulated with overlapping HIV-1 Gag 15-mer peptides. Sorted nonresponding memory CD4+ T cells were CD40L-negative, CD69-negative, CD45RO-high. Inclusion required CMV-positive serology and CD4+ counts above 400 cells/uL. V lost 0 bases to trimming and J lost 7 bases, with 4 bases between them. The germline V gene encodes CDR1 SGDLS and CDR2 YYNGEE. This CDR3 is built from 12 residues.

The source is an adult with HIV. The donor label of this sample is uncertain. The chain uses TRBV9 and TRBJ2-2; D remains unclear. Sequenced here: cultured CD4+ T cells from PBMCs, sampled from a patient who received antiretroviral therapy. CDR3 region: CASSVDVGELFF. CDR3 coding DNA: TGTGCCAGCAGCGTAGATGTCGGGGAGCTGTTTTTT.